This TCR beta chain was recovered during a study of blood T cells in healthy people across ages. Study-wide results and limits: Both naive CD4+ cell counts and diversity were greater in long-lived donors than in aged donors.

Worth noting for this clonotype: Its target is not known.

For the second PCR, which ran for about 6 to 11 cycles, a sample-barcoded 5' primer and a J-beta primer mix were used. TCRdb recomputed calls from the 5' RACE reads with MiXCR, one row per CDR3 protein. The top ten hold around 22% of the sample, which has some 700,000 distinct CDR3 sequences, about 20% seen once. Input material: blood. The receptor's source is a man aged 65 to 79 in good health.

Here the CDR3 reads CASRSPPNRNIGTEAFF. DNA of the CDR3: TGTGCCAGCAGATCACCACCCAACAGGAATATAGGGACTGAAGCTTTCTTT. This chain connects TRBV12-3 or TRBV12-4 to TRBJ1-1; tentatively, D is TRBD1 (5 bases). V lost 6 bases to trimming and J lost 5 bases, with 25 bases between them. The CDR3 has 17 amino acids.